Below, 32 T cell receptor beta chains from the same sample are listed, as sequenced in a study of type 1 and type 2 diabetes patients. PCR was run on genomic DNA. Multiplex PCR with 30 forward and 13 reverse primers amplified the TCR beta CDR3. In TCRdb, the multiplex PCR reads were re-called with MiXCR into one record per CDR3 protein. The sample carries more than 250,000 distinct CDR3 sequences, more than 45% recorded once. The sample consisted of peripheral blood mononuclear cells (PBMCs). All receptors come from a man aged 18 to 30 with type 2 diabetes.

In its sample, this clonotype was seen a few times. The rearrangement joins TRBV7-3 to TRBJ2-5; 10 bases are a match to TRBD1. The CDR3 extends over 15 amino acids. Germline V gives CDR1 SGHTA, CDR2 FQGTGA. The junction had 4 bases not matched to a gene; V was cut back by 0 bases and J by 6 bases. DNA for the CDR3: TGTGCCAGCAGCTTAACCCCGGGACAGGGGAAGACCCAGTACTTC. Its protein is CASSLTPGQGKTQYF.

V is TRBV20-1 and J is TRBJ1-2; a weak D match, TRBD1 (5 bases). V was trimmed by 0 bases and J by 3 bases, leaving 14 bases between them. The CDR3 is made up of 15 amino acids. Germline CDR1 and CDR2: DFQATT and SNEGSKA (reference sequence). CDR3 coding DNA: TGCAGTGCTAGAGATGTGTTGCAGGGCTACTATGGCTACACCTTC. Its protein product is CSARDVLQGYYGYTF.

This CDR3 is CSAGTGVGLAPSTDTQYF. Here the CDR3 DNA reads TGCAGTGCCGGGACAGGGGTTGGGCTAGCCCCATCCACAGATACGCAGTATTTT. The genes are TRBV20-1 and TRBJ2-3; 10 nucleotides line up with TRBD1. The germline gives CDR1 DFQATT, CDR2 SNEGSKA (reference sequence). V lost 6 bases, J lost 2 bases, and 17 bases stayed unmatched. There are 18 residues in the CDR3.

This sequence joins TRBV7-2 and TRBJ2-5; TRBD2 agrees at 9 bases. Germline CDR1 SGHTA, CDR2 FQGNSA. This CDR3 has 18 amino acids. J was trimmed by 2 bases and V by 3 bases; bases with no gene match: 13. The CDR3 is CASSLGPRASGKQETQYF. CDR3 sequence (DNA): TGTGCCAGCAGCTTGGGACCTAGGGCTAGCGGGAAACAAGAGACCCAGTACTTC.

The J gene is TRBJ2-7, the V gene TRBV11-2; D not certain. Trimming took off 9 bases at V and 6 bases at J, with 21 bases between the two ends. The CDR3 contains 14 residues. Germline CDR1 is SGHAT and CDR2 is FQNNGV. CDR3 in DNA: TGTGCCAGTAGTATGGGGTCAGTCGCCTCCGAGCAGTACTTC. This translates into CASSMGSVASEQYF.

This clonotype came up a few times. CDR3 bases: TGTGCCACCCAGGCCTTGCTCTGGACTAGCGACTCTGGGGCCAACGTCCTGACTTTC. Residues: CATQALLWTSDSGANVLTF. This sequence joins TRBV6-2 or TRBV6-3 and TRBJ2-6; 9 bases map to TRBD2. The germline gives CDR1 MNHEY, CDR2 SVGEGT. V trimming: 10 bases; J trimming: 0 bases; junction bases outside the gene matches: 16. The length of the CDR3 is 19 residues.

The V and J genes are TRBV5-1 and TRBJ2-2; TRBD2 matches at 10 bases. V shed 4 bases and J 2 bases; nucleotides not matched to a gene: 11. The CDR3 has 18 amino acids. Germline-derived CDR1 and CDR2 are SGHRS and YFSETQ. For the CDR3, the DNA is TGCGCCAGCAGCCCGGAAGCGGGAGGGGTCCTTAACACCGGGGAGCTGTTTTTT. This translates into CASSPEAGGVLNTGELFF.

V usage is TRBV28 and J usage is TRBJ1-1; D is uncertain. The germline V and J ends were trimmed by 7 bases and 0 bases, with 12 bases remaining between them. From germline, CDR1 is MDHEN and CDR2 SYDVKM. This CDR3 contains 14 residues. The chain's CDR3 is CASNPGGLNTEAFF. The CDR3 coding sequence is TGTGCCAGCAACCCTGGAGGGTTGAACACTGAAGCTTTCTTT.

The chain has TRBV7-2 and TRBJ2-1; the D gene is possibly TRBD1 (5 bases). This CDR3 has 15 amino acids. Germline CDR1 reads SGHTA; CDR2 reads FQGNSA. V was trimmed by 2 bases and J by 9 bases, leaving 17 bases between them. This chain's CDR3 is CASSLYTGVYFEQFF. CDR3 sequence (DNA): TGTGCCAGCAGCTTATACACAGGAGTTTATTTTGAGCAGTTCTTC.

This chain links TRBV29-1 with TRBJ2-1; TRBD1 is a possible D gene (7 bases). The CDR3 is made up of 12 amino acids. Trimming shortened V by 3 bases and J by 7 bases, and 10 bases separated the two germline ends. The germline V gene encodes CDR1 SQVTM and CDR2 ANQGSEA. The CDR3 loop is CSVDRGRNEQFF. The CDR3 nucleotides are TGCAGCGTTGACAGGGGGAGGAATGAGCAGTTCTTC.

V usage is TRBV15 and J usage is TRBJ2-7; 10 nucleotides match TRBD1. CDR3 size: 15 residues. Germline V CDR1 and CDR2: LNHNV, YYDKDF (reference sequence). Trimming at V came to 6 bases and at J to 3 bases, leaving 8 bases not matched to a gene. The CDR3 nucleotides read TGTGCCACCAGGGGACAGGGGCCTGACTACTACGAGCAGTACTTC. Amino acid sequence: CATRGQGPDYYEQYF.

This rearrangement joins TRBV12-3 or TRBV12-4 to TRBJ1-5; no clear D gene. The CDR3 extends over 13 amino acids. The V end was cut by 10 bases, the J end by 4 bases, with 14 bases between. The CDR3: CANTDRSNQPQHF. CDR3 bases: TGTGCCAACACCGACCGCAGTAATCAGCCCCAGCATTTT.

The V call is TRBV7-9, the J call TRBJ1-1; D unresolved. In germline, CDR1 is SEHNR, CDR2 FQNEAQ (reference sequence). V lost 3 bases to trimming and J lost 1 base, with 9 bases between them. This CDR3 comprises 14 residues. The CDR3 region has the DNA TGTGCCAGCAGCTTTTCACAGTGGAACACTGAAGCTTTCTTT. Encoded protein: CASSFSQWNTEAFF. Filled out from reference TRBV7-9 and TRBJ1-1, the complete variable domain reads DTGVSQNPRHKITKRGQNVTFRCDPISEHNRLYWYRQTLGQGPEFLTYFQNEAQLEKSRLLSDRFSAERPKGSFSTLEIQRTEQGDSAMYLCASSFSQWNTEAFFGQGTRLTVV.

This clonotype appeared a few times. DNA for the CDR3: TGTGCCAGCAGGAATGGTGGGGGGGCCGGAGAGACCCAGTACTTC. Translated: CASRNGGGAGETQYF. The gene calls are TRBV12-3 or TRBV12-4 and TRBJ2-5; the D gene is possibly TRBD2 (7 bases). V was trimmed by 6 bases and J by 4 bases, leaving 18 bases between them. CDR3 length: 15 residues.

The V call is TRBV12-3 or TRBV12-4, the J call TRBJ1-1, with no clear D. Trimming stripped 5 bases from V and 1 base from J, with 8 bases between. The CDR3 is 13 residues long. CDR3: CASSPIRNTEAFF. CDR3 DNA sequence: TGTGCCAGCAGTCCGATCAGGAACACTGAAGCTTTCTTT.

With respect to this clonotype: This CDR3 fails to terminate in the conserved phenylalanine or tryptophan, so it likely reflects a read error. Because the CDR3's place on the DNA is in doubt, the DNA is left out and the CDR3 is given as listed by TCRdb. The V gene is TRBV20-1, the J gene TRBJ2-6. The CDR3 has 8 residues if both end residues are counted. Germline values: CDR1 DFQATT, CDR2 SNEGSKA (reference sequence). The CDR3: CSARPRTS.

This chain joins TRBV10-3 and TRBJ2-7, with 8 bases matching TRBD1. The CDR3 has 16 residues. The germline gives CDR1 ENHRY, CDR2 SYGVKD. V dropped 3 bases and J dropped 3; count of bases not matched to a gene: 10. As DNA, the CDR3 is TGTGCCATCAGTGACAATGGACAGGGAAAGGGCTACGAGCAGTACTTC. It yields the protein CAISDNGQGKGYEQYF.

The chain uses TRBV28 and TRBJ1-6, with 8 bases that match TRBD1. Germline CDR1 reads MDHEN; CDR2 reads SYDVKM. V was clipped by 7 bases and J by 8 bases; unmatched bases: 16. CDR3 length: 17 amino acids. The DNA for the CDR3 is TGTGCCAGCATCTTAACATCCCCCGGGACAGGAGATTCACCCCTCCACTTT. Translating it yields CASILTSPGTGDSPLHF.

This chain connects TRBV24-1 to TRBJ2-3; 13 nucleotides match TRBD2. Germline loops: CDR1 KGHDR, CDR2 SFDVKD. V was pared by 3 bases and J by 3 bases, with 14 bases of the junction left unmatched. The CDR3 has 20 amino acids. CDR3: CATSDPRTSGGPFRTDTQYF. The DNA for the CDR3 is TGTGCCACCAGTGATCCCCGGACTAGCGGGGGCCCTTTTCGGACAGATACGCAGTATTTT.

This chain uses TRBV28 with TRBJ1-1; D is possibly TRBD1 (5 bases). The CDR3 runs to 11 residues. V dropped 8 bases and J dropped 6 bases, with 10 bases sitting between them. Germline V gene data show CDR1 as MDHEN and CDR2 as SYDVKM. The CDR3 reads CASSRDPEAFF. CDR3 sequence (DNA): TGTGCCAGCTCACGGGACCCTGAAGCTTTCTTT.

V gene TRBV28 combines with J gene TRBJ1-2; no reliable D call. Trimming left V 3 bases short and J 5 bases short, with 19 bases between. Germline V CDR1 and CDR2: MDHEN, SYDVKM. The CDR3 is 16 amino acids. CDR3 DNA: TGTGCCAGCAGTTTTGAGGCGGAGGGAATACGGTATGGCTACACCTTC. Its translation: CASSFEAEGIRYGYTF.

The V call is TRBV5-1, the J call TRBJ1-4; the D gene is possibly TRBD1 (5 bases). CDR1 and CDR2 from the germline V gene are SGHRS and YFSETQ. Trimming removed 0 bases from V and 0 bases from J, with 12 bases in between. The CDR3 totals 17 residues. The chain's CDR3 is CASSLAAGLTTNEKLFF. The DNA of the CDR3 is TGCGCCAGCAGCTTGGCCGCAGGGCTGACAACTAATGAAAAACTGTTTTTT.

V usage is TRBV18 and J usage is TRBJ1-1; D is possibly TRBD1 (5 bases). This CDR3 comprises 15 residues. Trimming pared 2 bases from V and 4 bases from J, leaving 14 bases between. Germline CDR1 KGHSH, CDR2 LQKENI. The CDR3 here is CASSPMAGQGTEAFF. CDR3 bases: TGTGCCAGCTCACCAATGGCCGGACAAGGCACTGAAGCTTTCTTT. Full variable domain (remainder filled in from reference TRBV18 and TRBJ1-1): NAGVMQNPRHLVRRRGQEARLRCSPMKGHSHVYWYRQLPEEGLKFMVYLQKENIIDESGMPKERFSAEFPKEGPSILRIQQVVRGDSAAYFCASSPMAGQGTEAFFGQGTRLTVV.

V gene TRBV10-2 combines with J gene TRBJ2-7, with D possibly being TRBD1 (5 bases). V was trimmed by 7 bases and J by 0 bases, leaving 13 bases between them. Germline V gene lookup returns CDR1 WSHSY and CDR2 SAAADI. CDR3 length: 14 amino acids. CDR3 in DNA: TGCGCCAGCAAACAGGTGAAGAGCTCCTACGAGCAGTACTTC. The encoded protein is CASKQVKSSYEQYF.

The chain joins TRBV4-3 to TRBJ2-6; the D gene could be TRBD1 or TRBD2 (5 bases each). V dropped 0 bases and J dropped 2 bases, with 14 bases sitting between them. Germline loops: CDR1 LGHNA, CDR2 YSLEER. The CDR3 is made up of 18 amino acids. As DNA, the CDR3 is TGCGCCAGCAGCCAAGAGTGGGACGAACTTACTGGGGCCAACGTCCTGACTTTC. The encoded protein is CASSQEWDELTGANVLTF.

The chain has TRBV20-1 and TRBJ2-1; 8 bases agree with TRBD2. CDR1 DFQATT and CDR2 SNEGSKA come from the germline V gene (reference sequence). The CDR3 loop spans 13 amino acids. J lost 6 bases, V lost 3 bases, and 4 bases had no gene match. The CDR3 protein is CSASPGRANEQFF. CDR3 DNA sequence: TGCAGTGCTAGCCCCGGGAGGGCCAATGAGCAGTTCTTC.

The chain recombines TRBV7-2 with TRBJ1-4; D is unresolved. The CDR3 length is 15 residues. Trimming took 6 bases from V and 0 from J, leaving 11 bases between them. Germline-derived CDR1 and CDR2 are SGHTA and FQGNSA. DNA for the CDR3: TGTGCCAGCAGTGAATATAGACCAACTAATGAAAAACTGTTTTTT. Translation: CASSEYRPTNEKLFF.

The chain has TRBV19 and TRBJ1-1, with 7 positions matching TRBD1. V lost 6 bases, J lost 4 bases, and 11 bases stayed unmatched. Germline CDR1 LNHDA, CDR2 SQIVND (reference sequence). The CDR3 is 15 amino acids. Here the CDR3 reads CASRQMAQGSTEAFF. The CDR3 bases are TGTGCCAGTAGACAAATGGCACAGGGGAGCACTGAAGCTTTCTTT.

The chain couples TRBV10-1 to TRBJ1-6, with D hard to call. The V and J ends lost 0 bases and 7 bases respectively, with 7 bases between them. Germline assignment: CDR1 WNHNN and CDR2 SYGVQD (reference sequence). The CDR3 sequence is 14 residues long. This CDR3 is CASSESGWNSPLHF. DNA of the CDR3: TGCGCCAGCAGTGAGTCTGGGTGGAATTCACCCCTCCACTTT.

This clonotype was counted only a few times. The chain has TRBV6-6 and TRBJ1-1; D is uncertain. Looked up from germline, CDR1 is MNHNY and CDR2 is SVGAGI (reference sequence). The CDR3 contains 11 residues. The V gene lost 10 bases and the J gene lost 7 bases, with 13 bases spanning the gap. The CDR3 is CATFLSLEAFF. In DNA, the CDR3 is TGTGCCACCTTTCTGTCTCTTGAAGCTTTCTTT.

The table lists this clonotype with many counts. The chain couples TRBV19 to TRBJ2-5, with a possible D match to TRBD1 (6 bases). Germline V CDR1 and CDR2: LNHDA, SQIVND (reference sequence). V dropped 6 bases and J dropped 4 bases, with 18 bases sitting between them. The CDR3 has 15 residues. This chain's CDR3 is CASRLRDTLLETQYF. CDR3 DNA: TGTGCCAGTAGGCTACGGGACACCTTGTTAGAGACCCAGTACTTC.

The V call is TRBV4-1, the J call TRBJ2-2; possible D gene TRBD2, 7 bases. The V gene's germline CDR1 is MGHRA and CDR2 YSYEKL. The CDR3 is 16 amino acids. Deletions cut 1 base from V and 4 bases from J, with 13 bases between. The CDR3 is CASSQVGGRRTGELFF. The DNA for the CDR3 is TGCGCCAGCAGCCAAGTCGGGGGGCGCCGCACCGGGGAGCTGTTTTTT.